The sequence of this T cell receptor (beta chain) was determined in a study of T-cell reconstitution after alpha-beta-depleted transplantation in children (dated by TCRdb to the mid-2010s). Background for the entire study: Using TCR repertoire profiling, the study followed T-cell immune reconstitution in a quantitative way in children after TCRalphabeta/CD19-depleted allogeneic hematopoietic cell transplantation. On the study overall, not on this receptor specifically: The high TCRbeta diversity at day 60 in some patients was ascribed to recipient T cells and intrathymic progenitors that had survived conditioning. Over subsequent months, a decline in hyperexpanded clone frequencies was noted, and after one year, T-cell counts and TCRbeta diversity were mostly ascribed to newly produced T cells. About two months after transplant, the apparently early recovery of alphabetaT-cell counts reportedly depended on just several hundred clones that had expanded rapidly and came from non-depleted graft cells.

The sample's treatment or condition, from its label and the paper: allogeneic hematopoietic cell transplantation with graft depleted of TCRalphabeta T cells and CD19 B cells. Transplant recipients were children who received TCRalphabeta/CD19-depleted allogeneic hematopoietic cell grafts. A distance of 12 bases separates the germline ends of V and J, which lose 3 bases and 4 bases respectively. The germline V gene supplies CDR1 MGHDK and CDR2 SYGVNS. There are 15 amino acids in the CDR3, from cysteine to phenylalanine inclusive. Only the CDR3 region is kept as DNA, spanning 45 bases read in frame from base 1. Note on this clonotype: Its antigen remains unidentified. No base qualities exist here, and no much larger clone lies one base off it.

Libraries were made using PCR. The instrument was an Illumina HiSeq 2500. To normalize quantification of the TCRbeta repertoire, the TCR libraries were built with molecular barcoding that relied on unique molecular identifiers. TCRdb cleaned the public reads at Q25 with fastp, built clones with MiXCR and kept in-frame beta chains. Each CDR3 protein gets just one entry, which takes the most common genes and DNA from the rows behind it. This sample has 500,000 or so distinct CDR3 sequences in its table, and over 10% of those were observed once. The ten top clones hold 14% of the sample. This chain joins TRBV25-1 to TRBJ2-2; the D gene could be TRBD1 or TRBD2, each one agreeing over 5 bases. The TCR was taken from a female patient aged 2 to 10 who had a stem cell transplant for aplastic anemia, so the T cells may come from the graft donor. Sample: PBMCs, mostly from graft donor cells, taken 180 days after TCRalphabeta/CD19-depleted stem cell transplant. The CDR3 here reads CASSEPRAGTGELFF. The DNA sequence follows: TGTGCCAGCAGTGAGCCCAGGGCGGGCACCGGGGAGCTGTTTTTT.